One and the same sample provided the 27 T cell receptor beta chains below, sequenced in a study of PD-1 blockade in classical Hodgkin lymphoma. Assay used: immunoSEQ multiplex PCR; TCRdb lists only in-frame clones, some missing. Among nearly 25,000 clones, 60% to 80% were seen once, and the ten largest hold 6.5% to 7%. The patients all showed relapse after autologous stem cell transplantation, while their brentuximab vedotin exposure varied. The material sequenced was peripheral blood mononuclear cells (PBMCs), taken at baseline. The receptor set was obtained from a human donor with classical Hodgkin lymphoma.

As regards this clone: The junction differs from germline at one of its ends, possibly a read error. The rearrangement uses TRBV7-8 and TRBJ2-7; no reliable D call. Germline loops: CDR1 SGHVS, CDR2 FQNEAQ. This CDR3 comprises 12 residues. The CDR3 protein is CVSSLVGSEQYF. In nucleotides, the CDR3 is TGTGTCAGCAGCTTAGTGGGCAGCGAGCAGTACTTC.

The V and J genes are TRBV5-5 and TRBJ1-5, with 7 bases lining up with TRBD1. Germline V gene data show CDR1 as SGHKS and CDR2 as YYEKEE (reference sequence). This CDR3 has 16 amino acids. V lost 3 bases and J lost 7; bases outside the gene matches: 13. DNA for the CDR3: TGTGCCAGCAGCTGGGGTGCAGGACAGGTTTACCAGCCCCAGCATTTT. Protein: CASSWGAGQVYQPQHF. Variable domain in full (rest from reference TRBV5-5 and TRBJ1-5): DAGVTQSPTHLIKTRGQQVTLRCSPISGHKSVSWYQQVLGQGPQFIFQYYEKEERGRGNFPDRFSARQFPNYSSELNVNALLLGDSALYLCASSWGAGQVYQPQHFGDGTRLSIL.

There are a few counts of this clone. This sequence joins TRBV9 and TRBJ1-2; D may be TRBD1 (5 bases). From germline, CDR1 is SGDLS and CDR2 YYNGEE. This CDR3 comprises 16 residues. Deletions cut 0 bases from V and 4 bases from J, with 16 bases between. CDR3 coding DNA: TGTGCCAGCAGCGTAGGGAGTCCGGCAGGGAGCTATGGCTACACCTTC. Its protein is CASSVGSPAGSYGYTF.

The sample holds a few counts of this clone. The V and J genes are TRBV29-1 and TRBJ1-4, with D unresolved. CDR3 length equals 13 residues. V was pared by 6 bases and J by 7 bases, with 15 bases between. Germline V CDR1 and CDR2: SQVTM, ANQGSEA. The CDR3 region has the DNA TGCAGCGTCATGGCCTTGGTGGGTGAAAAACTGTTTTTT. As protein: CSVMALVGEKLFF.

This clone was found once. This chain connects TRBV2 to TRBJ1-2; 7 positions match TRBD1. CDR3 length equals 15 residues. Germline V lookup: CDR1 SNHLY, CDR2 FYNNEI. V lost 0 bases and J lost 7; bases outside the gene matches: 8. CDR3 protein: CASSEAGQNPSGYTF. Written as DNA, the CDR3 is TGTGCCAGCAGTGAAGCGGGACAGAATCCTTCTGGCTACACCTTC.

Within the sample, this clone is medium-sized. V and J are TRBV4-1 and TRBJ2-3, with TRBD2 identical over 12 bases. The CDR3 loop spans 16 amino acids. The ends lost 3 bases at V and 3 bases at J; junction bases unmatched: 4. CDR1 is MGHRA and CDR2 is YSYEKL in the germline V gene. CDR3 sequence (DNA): TGCGCCAGCAGCCACCGACTAGCGGGGGATACAGATACGCAGTATTTT. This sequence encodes CASSHRLAGDTDTQYF.

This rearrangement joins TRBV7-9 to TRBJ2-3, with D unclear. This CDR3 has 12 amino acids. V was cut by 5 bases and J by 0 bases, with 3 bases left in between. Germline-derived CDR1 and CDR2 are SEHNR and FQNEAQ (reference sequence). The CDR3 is CASSPSTDTQYF. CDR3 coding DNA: TGTGCCAGCAGCCCTAGCACAGATACGCAGTATTTT.

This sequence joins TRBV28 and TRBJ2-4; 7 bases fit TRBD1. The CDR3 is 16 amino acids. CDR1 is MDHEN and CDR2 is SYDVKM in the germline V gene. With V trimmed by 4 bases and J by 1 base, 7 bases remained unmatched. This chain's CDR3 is CASSSPTGEAKNIQYF. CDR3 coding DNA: TGTGCCAGCAGTTCGCCAACAGGGGAGGCCAAAAACATTCAGTACTTC.

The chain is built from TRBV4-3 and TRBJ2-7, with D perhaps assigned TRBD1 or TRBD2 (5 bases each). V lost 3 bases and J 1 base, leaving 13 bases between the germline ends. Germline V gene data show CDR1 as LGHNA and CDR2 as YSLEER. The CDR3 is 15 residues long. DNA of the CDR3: TGCGCCAGCAGCCAGGCCGGGACGGATTCCTACGAGCAGTACTTC. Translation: CASSQAGTDSYEQYF.

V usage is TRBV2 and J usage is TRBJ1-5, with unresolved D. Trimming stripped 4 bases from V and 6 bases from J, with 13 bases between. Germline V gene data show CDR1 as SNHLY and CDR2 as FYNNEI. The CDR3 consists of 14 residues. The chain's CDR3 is CASSGQSASQPQHF. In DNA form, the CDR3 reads TGTGCCAGCAGTGGGCAGTCTGCTAGTCAGCCCCAGCATTTT.

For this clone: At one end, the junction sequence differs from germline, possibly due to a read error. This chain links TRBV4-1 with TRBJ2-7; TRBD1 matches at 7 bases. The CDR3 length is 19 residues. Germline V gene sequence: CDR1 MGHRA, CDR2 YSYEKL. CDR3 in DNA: TGCGCCGGCAGCCAAGTGTTAACCCCCGGGACAGCTCTTTCCTACGAGCAGTACTTC. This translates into CAGSQVLTPGTALSYEQYF.

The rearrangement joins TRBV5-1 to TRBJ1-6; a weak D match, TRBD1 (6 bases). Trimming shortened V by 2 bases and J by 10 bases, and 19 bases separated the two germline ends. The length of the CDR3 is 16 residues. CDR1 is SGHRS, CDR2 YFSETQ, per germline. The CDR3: CASSFDPRTQGSPLHF. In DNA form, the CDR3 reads TGCGCCAGCAGCTTTGACCCCCGAACCCAGGGGTCACCCCTCCACTTT.

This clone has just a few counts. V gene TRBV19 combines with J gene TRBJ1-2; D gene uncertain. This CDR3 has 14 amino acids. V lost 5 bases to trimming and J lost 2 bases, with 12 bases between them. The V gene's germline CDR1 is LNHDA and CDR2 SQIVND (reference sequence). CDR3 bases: TGTGCCAGTAGTTGGAGGACGGAGAACTATGGCTACACCTTC. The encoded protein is CASSWRTENYGYTF.

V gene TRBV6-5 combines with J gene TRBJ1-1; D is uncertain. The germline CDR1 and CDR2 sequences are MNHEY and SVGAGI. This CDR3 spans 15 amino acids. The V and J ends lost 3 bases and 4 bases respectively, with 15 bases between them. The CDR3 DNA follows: TGTGCCAGCAGTTATTCAGGAACCTGGGGCACTGAAGCTTTCTTT. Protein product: CASSYSGTWGTEAFF.

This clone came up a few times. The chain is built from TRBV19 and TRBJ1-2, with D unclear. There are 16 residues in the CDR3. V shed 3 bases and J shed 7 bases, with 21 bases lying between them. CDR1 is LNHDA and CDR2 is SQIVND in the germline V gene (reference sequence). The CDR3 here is CASSMTPTHHFAGYTF. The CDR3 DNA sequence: TGTGCCAGTAGTATGACCCCGACGCACCACTTTGCTGGCTACACCTTC.

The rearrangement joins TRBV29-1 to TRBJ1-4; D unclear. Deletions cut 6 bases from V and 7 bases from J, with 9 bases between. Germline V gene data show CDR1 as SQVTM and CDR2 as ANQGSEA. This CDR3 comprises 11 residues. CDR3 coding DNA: TGCAGCGTCGAAAGCGGTGAAAAACTGTTTTTT. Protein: CSVESGEKLFF.

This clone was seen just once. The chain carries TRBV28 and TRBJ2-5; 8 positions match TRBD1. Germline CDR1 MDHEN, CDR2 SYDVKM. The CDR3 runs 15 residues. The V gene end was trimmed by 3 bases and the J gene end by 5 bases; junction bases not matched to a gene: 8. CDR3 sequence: CASSLGGTGGETQYF. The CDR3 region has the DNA TGTGCCAGCAGTTTGGGTGGGACAGGAGGGGAGACCCAGTACTTC.

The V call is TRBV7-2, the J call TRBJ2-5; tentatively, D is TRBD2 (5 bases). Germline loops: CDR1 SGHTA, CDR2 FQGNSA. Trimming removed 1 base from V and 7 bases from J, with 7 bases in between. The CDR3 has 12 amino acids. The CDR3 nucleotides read TGTGCCAGCAGCTTAGGACGGGGGACCCAGTACTTC. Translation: CASSLGRGTQYF.

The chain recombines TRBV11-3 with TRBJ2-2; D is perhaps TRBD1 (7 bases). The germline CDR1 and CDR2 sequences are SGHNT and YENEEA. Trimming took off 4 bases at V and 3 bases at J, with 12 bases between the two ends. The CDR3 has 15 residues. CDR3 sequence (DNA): TGTGCCAGCAGCTCCCAGGGGGGTGACACCGGGGAGCTGTTTTTT. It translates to CASSSQGGDTGELFF.

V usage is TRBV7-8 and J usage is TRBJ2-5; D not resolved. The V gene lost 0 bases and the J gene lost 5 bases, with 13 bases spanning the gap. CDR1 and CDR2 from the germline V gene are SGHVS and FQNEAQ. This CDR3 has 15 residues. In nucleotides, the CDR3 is TGTGCCAGCAGCTTAGCGAAGGGCCGGTGGGAGACCCAGTACTTC. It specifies CASSLAKGRWETQYF.

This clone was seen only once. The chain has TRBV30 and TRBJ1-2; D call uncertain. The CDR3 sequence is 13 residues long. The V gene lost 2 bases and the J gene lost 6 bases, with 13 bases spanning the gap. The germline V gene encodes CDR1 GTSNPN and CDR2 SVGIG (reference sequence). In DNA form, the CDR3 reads TGTGCCTGGAGTCCGTGGCCTAAAGATGGCTACACCTTC. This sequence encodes CAWSPWPKDGYTF.

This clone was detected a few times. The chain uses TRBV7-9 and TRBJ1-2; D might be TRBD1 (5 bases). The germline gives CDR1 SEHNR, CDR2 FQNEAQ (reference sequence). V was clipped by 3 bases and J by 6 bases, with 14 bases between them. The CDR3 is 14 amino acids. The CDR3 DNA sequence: TGTGCCAGCAGCTTGGCAGGGAAGGCGGATGGCTACACCTTC. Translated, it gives CASSLAGKADGYTF.

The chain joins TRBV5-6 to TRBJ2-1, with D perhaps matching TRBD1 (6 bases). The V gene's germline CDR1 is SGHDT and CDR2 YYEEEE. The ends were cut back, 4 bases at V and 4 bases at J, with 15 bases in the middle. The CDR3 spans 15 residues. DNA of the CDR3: TGTGCCAGCAGCCGGGTTGGGACACCTTACAATGAGCAGTTCTTC. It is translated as CASSRVGTPYNEQFF. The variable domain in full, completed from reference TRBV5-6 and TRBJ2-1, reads DAGVTQSPTHLIKTRGQQVTLRCSPKSGHDTVSWYQQALGQGPQFIFQYYEEEERQRGNFPDRFSGHQFPNYSSELNVNALLLGDSALYLCASSRVGTPYNEQFFGPGTRLTVL.

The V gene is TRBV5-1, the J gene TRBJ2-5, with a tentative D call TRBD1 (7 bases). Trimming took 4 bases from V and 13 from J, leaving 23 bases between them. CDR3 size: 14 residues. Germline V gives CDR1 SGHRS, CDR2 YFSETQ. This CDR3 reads CASSGGTAGMIVYF. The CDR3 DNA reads TGCGCCAGCAGCGGAGGGACAGCCGGGATGATTGTGTACTTC.

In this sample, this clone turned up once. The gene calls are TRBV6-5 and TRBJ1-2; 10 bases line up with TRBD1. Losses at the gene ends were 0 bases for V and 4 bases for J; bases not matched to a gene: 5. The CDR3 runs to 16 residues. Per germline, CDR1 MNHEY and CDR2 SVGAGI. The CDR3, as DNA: TGTGCCAGCAGTTACTCTAGGACAGGGGGACTCTATGGCTACACCTTC. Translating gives CASSYSRTGGLYGYTF.

CDR3 in amino acids: CASSLWNLFNDDYEQYF. DNA for the CDR3: TGTGCCAGCAGTTTATGGAATCTTTTTAACGACGACTACGAGCAGTACTTC. This chain joins TRBV28 and TRBJ2-7; D not resolved. V was clipped by 0 bases and J by 3 bases, with 18 bases between them. This CDR3 is built from 17 residues. Germline V gene data show CDR1 as MDHEN and CDR2 as SYDVKM.

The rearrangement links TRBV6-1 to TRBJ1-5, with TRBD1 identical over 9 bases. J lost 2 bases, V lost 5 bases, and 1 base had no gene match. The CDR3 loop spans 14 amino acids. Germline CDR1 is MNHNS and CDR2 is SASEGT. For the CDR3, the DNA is TGTGCCAGCAGTTGGACAGGGGGCAATCAGCCCCAGCATTTT. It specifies CASSWTGGNQPQHF.